The sequence of this T cell receptor (beta chain) was determined in a study of blood T cell repertoires in COVID-19. Study as a whole: Specimens from acute and convalescent COVID-19 originated in the United States, Italy and Spain. T cells, B-cell-depleted T cells, or PBMCs provided the cDNA or gDNA that served as material.

CDR1 is KGHDR and CDR2 is SFDVKD in the germline V gene. Trimming removed 0 bases from V and 7 bases from J; junction bases left unmatched: 7. The CDR3 totals 16 residues. Original data processing: The authors estimated nucleated cell counts from reference gene primer amplification. Only in-frame clones appear in the TCRdb table, and some are missing; sequencing was by immunoSEQ multiplex PCR. V and J calls and clone size are those listed in that table; D and trimming were worked out from the DNA. The sample has approximately 320,000 clones, 85% seen once. Sequenced material: peripheral blood. The genes are TRBV24-1 and TRBJ2-1; 8 bases fit TRBD2. This receptor was identified in a human donor in a cohort sampled during active COVID-19. CDR3 in amino acids: CATSDLRSGGLNEQFF. As DNA, the CDR3 is TGTGCCACCAGTGATTTGCGCAGCGGGGGTTTGAATGAGCAGTTCTTC.